Listed here are 8 T cell receptor beta chains from one sample, sequenced in a study of cytomegalovirus exposure and HLA in healthy donors. The primer mix had 60 Vbeta and 13 Jbeta primers. Data came from immunoSEQ multiplex PCR; TCRdb stores just in-frame clones and leaves some out. This sample has under 55,000 clones, with around 81% found just once. Sequenced: PBMCs. The receptors here all came from a man aged 25-45 years in good health and CMV-seropositive.

This chain links TRBV7-9 with TRBJ1-2; 7 bases fit TRBD1. V was pared by 0 bases and J by 6 bases, with 7 bases of the junction left unmatched. The CDR3 covers 15 residues. CDR1 and CDR2 from the germline V gene are SEHNR and FQNEAQ (reference sequence). Here the CDR3 reads CASSLANDRVDGYTF. Written as DNA, the CDR3 is TGTGCCAGCAGCTTAGCGAACGACAGGGTGGATGGCTACACCTTC.

This sequence joins TRBV7-2 and TRBJ2-1; perhaps TRBD1 as D (5 bases). Germline CDR1 reads SGHTA; CDR2 reads FQGNSA. The CDR3 extends over 13 amino acids. V dropped 7 bases and J dropped 4 bases, with 11 bases sitting between them. Written as DNA, the CDR3 is TGTGCCAGCAACAAGGGGCGGTACAATGAGCAGTTCTTC. Translation: CASNKGRYNEQFF.

The rearrangement links TRBV7-3 to TRBJ1-3; 8 bases line up with TRBD1. V shed 2 bases and J 0 bases; nucleotides not matched to a gene: 0. Germline CDR1 and CDR2: SGHTA and FQGTGA. This CDR3 is 15 amino acids long. This CDR3 is CASSLDRGSGNTIYF. CDR3 sequence (DNA): TGTGCCAGCAGCTTAGACAGGGGCTCTGGAAACACCATATATTTT.

This chain connects TRBV28 to TRBJ2-1; D gene unclear. Trimming stripped 6 bases from V and 9 bases from J, with 15 bases between. The CDR3 totals 13 residues. The germline V gene encodes CDR1 MDHEN and CDR2 SYDVKM. The CDR3 coding sequence is TGTGCCAGCAGCGATGGTTTAGTCGGTGAGCAGTTCTTC. Translated: CASSDGLVGEQFF.

J is TRBJ1-1 and V is TRBV4-1; the D gene is possibly TRBD1 (5 bases). The CDR3 consists of 15 residues. V dropped 0 bases and J dropped 3 bases, with 11 bases sitting between them. Looked up from germline, CDR1 is MGHRA and CDR2 is YSYEKL. As DNA, the CDR3 is TGCGCCAGCAGCCAAGATCGCAGGGATCACACTGAAGCTTTCTTT. Encoded protein: CASSQDRRDHTEAFF.

The genes are TRBV9 and TRBJ2-7, with D maybe TRBD1 (6 bases). The CDR3 consists of 16 residues. Germline V gives CDR1 SGDLS, CDR2 YYNGEE. Trimming cost V 0 bases and J 6 bases, with 19 bases left between them. CDR3 DNA: TGTGCCAGCAGCGTAGCTATGGCAGGGGCCCTGTCCGAGCAGTACTTC. It translates to CASSVAMAGALSEQYF.

This chain connects TRBV4-1 to TRBJ1-1, with TRBD1 as a possible D gene (6 bases). The germline V gene encodes CDR1 MGHRA and CDR2 YSYEKL. This CDR3 comprises 15 residues. V was shortened by 1 base and J by 0 bases, with 9 bases between the two germline ends. CDR3: CASSQGQDMNTEAFF. Here the CDR3 DNA reads TGCGCCAGCAGCCAAGGACAGGACATGAACACTGAAGCTTTCTTT.

This clone was counted only a few times. The chain carries TRBV5-4 and TRBJ1-2, with D unresolved. Germline V gives CDR1 SGHNT, CDR2 YYREEE (reference sequence). The V gene lost 4 bases and the J gene lost 6 bases, with 13 bases spanning the gap. This CDR3 region has 13 residues. This chain's CDR3 is CASSLPYDDGYTF. CDR3 coding DNA: TGTGCCAGCAGCCTACCCTACGATGATGGCTACACCTTC.